This T cell receptor (beta chain) was captured in a study of cytomegalovirus exposure and HLA in healthy donors. The primer mix had 60 Vbeta and 13 Jbeta primers. Only in-frame clones appear in the TCRdb table, and some are missing; sequencing was by immunoSEQ multiplex PCR. The sample lists 99,000 or so clones, just under 80% occurring once. General study points: As confirmed in vitro, a few CMV-associated chains were specific for CMV antigens.

As regards this clone: The target antigen is unknown.

Sequencing was carried out using PBMCs. The TCR was taken from a young man in good health and CMV-seronegative.

CDR3: CASSQELAGPARYNEQFF. In nucleotides, the CDR3 is TGCGCCAGCAGCCAAGAACTAGCGGGCCCGGCCCGTTACAATGAGCAGTTCTTC. The V gene is TRBV4-3, the J gene TRBJ2-1; 9 bases are a match to TRBD2. The CDR3 consists of 18 residues. Germline V lookup: CDR1 LGHNA, CDR2 YSLEER. The V and J ends lost 0 bases and 4 bases, in that order; junction bases with no gene match: 10.